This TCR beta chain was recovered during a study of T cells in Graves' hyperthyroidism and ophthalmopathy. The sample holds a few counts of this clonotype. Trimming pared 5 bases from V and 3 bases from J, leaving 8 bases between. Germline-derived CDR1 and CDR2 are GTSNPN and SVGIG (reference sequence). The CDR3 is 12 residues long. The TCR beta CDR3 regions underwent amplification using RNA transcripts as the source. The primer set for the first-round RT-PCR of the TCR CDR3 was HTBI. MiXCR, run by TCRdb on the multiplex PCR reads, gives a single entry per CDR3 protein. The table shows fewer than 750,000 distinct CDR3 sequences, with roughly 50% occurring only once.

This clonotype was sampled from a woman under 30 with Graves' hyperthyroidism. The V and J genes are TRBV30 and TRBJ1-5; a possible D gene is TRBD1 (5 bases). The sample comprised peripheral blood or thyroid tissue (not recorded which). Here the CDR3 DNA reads TGTGCCTGGGGGACGGCCAATCAGCCCCAGCATTTT. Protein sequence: CAWGTANQPQHF.